This T cell receptor (beta chain) stems from a study of blood T cells in healthy people across ages. Germline V gene data show CDR1 as SQVTM and CDR2 as ANQGSEA. The CDR3 is 13 residues long. Trimming left V 5 bases short and J 5 bases short, with 12 bases between. It was with a sample-barcoded 5' primer and a J-beta primer mix that a second PCR of roughly 7 to 12 cycles was run. TCRdb re-derived calls from the 5' RACE reads in MiXCR, one entry per CDR3 protein. The sample comprises 850,000 to 1,000,000 distinct CDR3 sequences, roughly 52% of which are singletons, and about an eighth rests with the top ten.

The gene calls are TRBV29-1 and TRBJ1-4; D not certain. The receptor was isolated from a man in his thirties or forties in good health. Material: blood. CDR3: CSVSMGRNEKLFF. CDR3 sequence (DNA): TGCAGCGTTAGCATGGGTAGAAATGAAAAACTGTTTTTT.